A single sample is the source of the 16 T cell receptor beta chains below, sequenced in a study of OX40 agonist ivuxolimab in advanced cancers. Clones were read by immunoSEQ multiplex PCR, and TCRdb kept only the in-frame ones, dropping some. The table records around 63,000 clones, about 92% of them present only once. The specimen comprised CD4+ or CD8+ T cells sorted from blood, sampled in a trial of the OX40 agonist ivuxolimab. The receptor set was obtained from an adult with an advanced solid tumor such as melanoma, head and neck, liver or kidney cancer.

The J gene is TRBJ1-4, the V gene TRBV2; 7 bases match TRBD1. Germline V lookup: CDR1 SNHLY, CDR2 FYNNEI. The ends lost 3 bases at V and 3 bases at J; junction bases unmatched: 7. The CDR3 is 16 residues long. For the CDR3, the DNA is TGTGCCAGCAGTGACAGGAGGGGGCGGGCTAATGAAAAACTGTTTTTT. Its translation is CASSDRRGRANEKLFF.

The rearrangement joins TRBV9 to TRBJ2-1; 14 bases are shared with TRBD2. This CDR3 comprises 16 residues. The germline gives CDR1 SGDLS, CDR2 YYNGEE. J lost 9 bases, V lost 2 bases, and 7 bases had no gene match. This chain's CDR3 is CASSVQTSGGASEQFF. DNA of the CDR3: TGTGCCAGCAGCGTTCAGACTAGCGGGGGGGCCAGTGAGCAGTTCTTC.

V and J are TRBV10-3 and TRBJ2-6; tentatively, D is TRBD1 or TRBD2 (5 bases each). This CDR3 region has 18 residues. Germline CDR1 and CDR2: ENHRY and SYGVKD. Trimming took 0 bases from V and 0 from J, leaving 12 bases between them. CDR3 sequence reads: CAISESKGRLSGANVLTF. CDR3 bases: TGTGCCATCAGTGAGTCGAAGGGACGCCTCTCTGGGGCCAACGTCCTGACTTTC.

This chain's CDR3 is CASTKGRAVNTEAFF. The CDR3 coding sequence is TGTGCCAGCACCAAGGGTAGGGCAGTGAACACTGAAGCTTTCTTT. The chain is built from TRBV6-6 and TRBJ1-1; no clear D gene. Between the trimmed V and J ends, which lost 7 bases and 0 bases, there was a span of 15 bases. The CDR3 totals 15 residues. Germline V CDR1 and CDR2: MNHNY, SVGAGI (reference sequence).

The chain recombines TRBV6-1 with TRBJ1-2; unclear D gene. V was clipped by 1 base and J by 2 bases, with 11 bases between them. The CDR3 is 15 residues long. Germline loops: CDR1 MNHNS, CDR2 SASEGT. CDR3 sequence: CASSEGAGLNYGYTF. The CDR3 DNA follows: TGTGCCAGCAGTGAAGGGGCCGGATTGAACTATGGCTACACCTTC.

The chain uses TRBV4-2 and TRBJ1-5; D remains ambiguous. The CDR3 spans 13 residues. V lost 0 bases to trimming and J lost 5 bases, with 5 bases between them. Germline V gene lookup returns CDR1 LGHNA and CDR2 YNFKEQ. CDR3 coding DNA: TGTGCCAGCAGCCAAGATCATCATCAGCCCCAGCATTTT. Residues: CASSQDHHQPQHF.

This sequence joins TRBV6-5 and TRBJ1-6, with D possibly matching TRBD1 (6 bases). The germline V gene has CDR1 MNHEY and CDR2 SVGAGI. The V and J ends lost 8 bases and 5 bases respectively, with 13 bases between them. There are 14 residues in the CDR3. In nucleotides, the CDR3 is TGTGCCAGCTCGCCAGGACAGAATAATTCACCCCTCCACTTT. The encoded protein is CASSPGQNNSPLHF.

This clone showed up just once. This rearrangement joins TRBV5-1 to TRBJ2-5; D assignment may be TRBD1 or TRBD2 (5 bases each). The CDR3 sequence is 14 residues long. V was shortened by 0 bases and J by 2 bases, with 8 bases between the two germline ends. Germline V gene data show CDR1 as SGHRS and CDR2 as YFSETQ. CDR3 sequence reads: CASSLAGPQETQYF. Written as DNA, the CDR3 is TGCGCCAGCAGCTTGGCGGGACCTCAAGAGACCCAGTACTTC.

The chain uses TRBV19 and TRBJ2-7, with 16 bases fitting TRBD2. After removal of 4 bases from V and 7 bases from J, the junction contained 4 bases not matched to a gene. Germline lookup yields CDR1 LNHDA and CDR2 SQIVND (reference sequence). This CDR3 has 15 amino acids. The CDR3 DNA sequence: TGTGCCAGTAGTACCGGGACTAGCGGGGGGGCAGAGCAGTACTTC. It yields the protein CASSTGTSGGAEQYF. Combining the CDR3 with reference TRBV19 and TRBJ2-7 gives the whole variable domain DGGITQSPKYLFRKEGQNVTLSCEQNLNHDAMYWYRQDPGQGLRLIYYSQIVNDFQKGDIAEGYSVSREKKESFPLTVTSAQKNPTAFYLCASSTGTSGGAEQYFGPGTRLTVT.

The chain's CDR3 is CASSRVTELFF. Here the CDR3 DNA reads TGTGCCAGCAGCAGAGTTACAGAACTGTTTTTT. The V and J genes are TRBV2 and TRBJ1-4; D gene uncertain. Trimming pared 6 bases from V and 12 bases from J, leaving 11 bases between. The CDR3 totals 11 residues. Germline V gene lookup returns CDR1 SNHLY and CDR2 FYNNEI.

The chain uses TRBV5-4 and TRBJ2-7, with D maybe TRBD2 (6 bases). Trimming took off 0 bases at V and 4 bases at J, with 8 bases between the two ends. CDR3 length: 13 amino acids. The germline CDR1 and CDR2 sequences are SGHNT and YYREEE (reference sequence). The CDR3 region is CASSLVGGYEQYF. The CDR3 coding sequence is TGTGCCAGCAGCTTGGTCGGGGGTTACGAGCAGTACTTC.

The CDR3 protein is CASSLSGRAYGYTF. The CDR3 DNA reads TGTGCCAGCAGTTTATCTGGCAGGGCCTACGGCTACACCTTC. V and J are TRBV27 and TRBJ1-2; D might be TRBD1 (5 bases). V gave up 0 bases and J gave up 8 bases, with 13 bases separating them. CDR1 MNHEY and CDR2 SMNVEV come from the germline V gene (reference sequence). The CDR3 extends over 14 amino acids.

The chain joins TRBV1 to TRBJ1-5; the table's D call of TRBD1 was not tested on the DNA. TRBV1 is reported as a pseudogene. This CDR3 comprises 15 residues. CDR3 coding DNA: TGCACCAGCAGGAATCACAGGGAAAGCAATCAGCCCCAGCATTTT. Residues: CTSRNHRESNQPQHF.

The rearrangement links TRBV5-4 to TRBJ2-7; 13 bases align to TRBD2. V dropped 0 bases and J dropped 11; count of bases not matched to a gene: 8. Germline CDR1 reads SGHNT; CDR2 reads YYREEE (reference sequence). This CDR3 spans 15 amino acids. The DNA for the CDR3 is TGTGCCAGCAGCTTGGACGAGACTAGCGGGGGGCGTAAGTACTTC. Protein product: CASSLDETSGGRKYF.

V is TRBV6-5 and J is TRBJ1-2; D possibly corresponds to TRBD1 (5 bases). CDR1 is MNHEY, CDR2 SVGAGI, per germline. V was shortened by 4 bases and J by 4 bases, with 10 bases between the two germline ends. The CDR3 has 13 residues. The DNA for the CDR3 is TGTGCCAGCAGTTGGATGGGGGGCTATGGCTACACCTTC. Encoded protein: CASSWMGGYGYTF.

The gene calls are TRBV18 and TRBJ2-6; D is perhaps TRBD2 (6 bases). This CDR3 comprises 19 residues. The germline gives CDR1 KGHSH, CDR2 LQKENI. V shed 5 bases and J shed 0 bases, with 20 bases lying between them. The CDR3 nucleotides read TGTGCCAGCTCAGGGGCCGGGGGTCTCAAGATCTCTGGGGCCAACGTCCTGACTTTC. Protein product: CASSGAGGLKISGANVLTF.